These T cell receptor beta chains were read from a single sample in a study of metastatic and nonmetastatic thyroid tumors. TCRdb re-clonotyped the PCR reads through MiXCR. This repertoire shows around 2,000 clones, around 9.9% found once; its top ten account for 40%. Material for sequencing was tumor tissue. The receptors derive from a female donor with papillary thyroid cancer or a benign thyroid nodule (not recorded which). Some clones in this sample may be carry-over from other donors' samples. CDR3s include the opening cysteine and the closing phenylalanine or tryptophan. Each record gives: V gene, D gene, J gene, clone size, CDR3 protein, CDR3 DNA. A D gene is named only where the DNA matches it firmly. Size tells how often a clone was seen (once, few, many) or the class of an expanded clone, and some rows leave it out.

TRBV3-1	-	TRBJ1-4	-	CASGHRENEKLFF	TGTGCTAGCGGCCACCGGGAAAATGAAAAACTGTTTTTT
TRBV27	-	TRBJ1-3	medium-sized	CASSRREGNTVYF	TGTGCCAGCAGTCGCCGGGAGGGAAACACCGTATATTTT
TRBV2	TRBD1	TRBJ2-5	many	CASRGQGETQYF	TGTGCCAGCAGAGGACAGGGAGAGACCCAGTACTTC
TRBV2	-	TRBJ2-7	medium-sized	CASSEGHRYEQYF	TGTGCCAGCAGTGAGGGGCACCGGTACGAGCAGTACTTC
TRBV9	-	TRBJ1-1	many	CASSVGGATEAFF	TGTGCCAGCAGCGTAGGGGGGGCCACTGAAGCTTTCTTT
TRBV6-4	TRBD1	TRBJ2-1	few	CASSQGQGGYEQFF	TGTGCCAGCAGTCAAGGACAGGGGGGCTATGAGCAGTTCTTC
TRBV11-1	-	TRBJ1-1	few	CASNVQGNTEAFF	TGTGCCAGCAACGTACAGGGAAACACTGAGGCTTTCTTC
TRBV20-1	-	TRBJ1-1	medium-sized	CSASSAFF	TGCAGTGCTAGTAGTGCTTTCTTT
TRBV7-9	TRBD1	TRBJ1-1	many	CASSSSGTDEAFF	TGTGCCAGCAGCTCCTCCGGGACAGACGAAGCTTTCTTT
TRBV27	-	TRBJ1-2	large	CASSPGRARGNYGYTF	TGTGCCAGCAGCCCCGGGAGGGCGAGGGGTAACTATGGCTACACCTTC
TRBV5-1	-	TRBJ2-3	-	CASSLGQSTDTQYF	TGCGCCAGCAGCTTAGGACAAAGCACAGATACGCAGTATTTT
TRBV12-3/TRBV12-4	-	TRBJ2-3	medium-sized	CASRAYLTQYF	TGTGCCAGCAGGGCCTATTTAACGCAGTATTTT
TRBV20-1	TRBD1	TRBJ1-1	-	CGATPQGPHEAFF	TGCGGTGCTACTCCACAGGGGCCTCATGAAGCTTTCTTT
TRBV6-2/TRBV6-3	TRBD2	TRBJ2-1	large	CASSQAGVSYNEQFF	TGTGCCAGCAGTCAAGCGGGGGTCTCCTACAATGAGCAGTTCTTC
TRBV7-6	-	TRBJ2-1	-	CASSFLTGDGGNEQFF	TGTGCCAGCAGCTTCCTGACAGGTGATGGGGGCAATGAGCAGTTCTTC
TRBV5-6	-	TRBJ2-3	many	CASSFVLSTDTQYF	TGTGCCAGCAGCTTTGTACTTTCCACAGATACGCAGTATTTT
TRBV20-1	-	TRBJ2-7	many	CSARDLTSGEQYF	TGCAGTGCTAGAGACCTTACCTCGGGAGAGCAGTACTTC
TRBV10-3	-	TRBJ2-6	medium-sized	CAISEGQPGANVLTF	TGTGCCATCAGTGAAGGGCAGCCTGGGGCCAACGTCCTGACTTTC
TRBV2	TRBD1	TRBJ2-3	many	CASSDGTGGLSTDTQYF	TGTGCCAGCAGTGACGGGACAGGCGGACTTAGCACAGATACGCAGTATTTT
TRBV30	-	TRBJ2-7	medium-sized	CAWRGPSDLSYEQYF	TGTGCCTGGAGGGGGCCTTCAGATCTTTCCTACGAGCAGTACTTC
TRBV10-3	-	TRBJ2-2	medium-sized	CAISGEVNTGELFF	TGTGCCATTTCCGGGGAGGTTAACACCGGGGAGCTGTTTTTT
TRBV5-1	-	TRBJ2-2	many	CASSLVSGGGDTGELFF	TGCGCCAGCAGCTTGGTTTCTGGGGGCGGTGACACCGGGGAGCTGTTTTTT
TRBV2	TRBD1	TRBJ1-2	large	CASSGQGTYGYTF	TGTGCCAGCAGTGGACAGGGAACCTATGGCTACACCTTC
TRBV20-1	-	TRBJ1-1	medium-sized	CSAQSGTRSNTEAFF	TGCAGTGCCCAATCCGGGACGCGCTCGAACACTGAAGCTTTCTTT
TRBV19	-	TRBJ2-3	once	CASIPSEIWGVDTQYF	TGTGCCAGTATCCCCTCCGAGATTTGGGGGGTAGATACGCAGTATTTT
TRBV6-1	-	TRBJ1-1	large	CASTLRSNTEAFF	TGTGCCAGCACGTTAAGAAGTAACACTGAAGCTTTCTTT
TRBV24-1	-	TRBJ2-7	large	CATSDVGFGEQYF	TGTGCCACCAGTGATGTGGGGTTTGGGGAGCAGTACTTC
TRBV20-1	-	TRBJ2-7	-	CSAQGGAGAPYEQYF	TGCAGTGCTCAAGGAGGGGCGGGGGCCCCTTACGAGCAGTACTTC
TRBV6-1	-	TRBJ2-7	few	CASRAAQGSSYEQYF	TGTGCCAGCAGGGCAGCACAGGGCAGCTCCTACGAGCAGTACTTC
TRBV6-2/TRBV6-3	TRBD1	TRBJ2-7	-	CASTPGTGKYEQYF	TGTGCCAGCACTCCCGGGACAGGGAAGTACGAGCAGTACTTC
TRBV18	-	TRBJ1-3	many	CASSLATPTSGNTIYF	TGTGCCAGCTCACTCGCGACACCAACCTCTGGAAACACCATATATTTT
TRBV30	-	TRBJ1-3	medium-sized	CAWSQRDGRNTIYF	TGTGCCTGGAGTCAAAGGGACGGACGAAACACCATATATTTT
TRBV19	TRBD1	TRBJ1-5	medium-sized	CASSIDGTGVYSNQPQHF	TGTGCCAGTAGTATAGATGGGACAGGGGTTTATAGCAATCAGCCCCAGCATTTT
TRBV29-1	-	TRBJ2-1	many	CSVGWGPASYNEQFF	TGCAGCGTTGGGTGGGGCCCGGCCTCCTACAATGAGCAGTTCTTC
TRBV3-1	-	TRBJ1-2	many	CASSLGGGSDYGYTF	TGTGCCAGCAGCCTGGGTGGGGGATCGGACTATGGCTACACCTTC
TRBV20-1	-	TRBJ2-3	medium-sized	CSARPGPTRADTQYF	TGCAGTGCTAGACCGGGACCGACCAGGGCGGATACGCAGTATTTT
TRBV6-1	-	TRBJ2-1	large	CASGVTGSSYNEQFF	TGTGCCAGCGGGGTAACAGGAAGCTCCTACAATGAGCAGTTCTTC
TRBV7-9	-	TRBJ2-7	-	CASSLRGPISCEQYF	TGTGCCAGCAGCTTACGCGGGCCCATCTCCTGCGAGCAGTACTTC
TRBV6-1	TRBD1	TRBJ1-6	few	CASSLTGAVSSPLHF	TGTGCCAGCTCACTCACAGGGGCAGTCAGTTCACCCCTCCACTTT
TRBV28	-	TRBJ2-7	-	CASSSQPYEQYF	TGTGCCAGCAGTTCCCAACCCTACGAGCAGTACTTC